This T cell receptor (beta chain) was retrieved from a study of shared clonotypes between healthy human individuals. Concerning this clone itself: Its cognate antigen is unknown.

Assay: immunoSEQ multiplex PCR; the TCRdb copy retains only in-frame clones and omits some. The table has approximately 640,000 clones, about 90% seen once. CD45RO+ cells joined CCR7-negative CD45RA+ TemRA cells to form CD8 memory. Germline CDR1 is GTSNPN and CDR2 is SVGIG (reference sequence). This CDR3 has 12 residues. Trimming removed 8 bases from V and 3 bases from J; junction bases left unmatched: 6. General study findings and limits: Naive CD4 clonotypes were shared across a handful of donors at approximately 5.3%. Across subsets, estimated richness was generally greater for naive than for memory populations.

The TCR originated in a man younger than 30 in good health. Some clones in this sample may be carry-over from other donors' samples. The chain links TRBV30 to TRBJ2-7, with 8 bases matching TRBD1. Sequencing used memory CD8+ T cells from PBMCs. Subset denoted: CD45RO+ cells pooled with CCR7-negative TemRA cells. The CDR3 DNA sequence: TGTGCCGGGGACAGGAGGGACTACGAGCAGTACTTC. It codes for CAGDRRDYEQYF.